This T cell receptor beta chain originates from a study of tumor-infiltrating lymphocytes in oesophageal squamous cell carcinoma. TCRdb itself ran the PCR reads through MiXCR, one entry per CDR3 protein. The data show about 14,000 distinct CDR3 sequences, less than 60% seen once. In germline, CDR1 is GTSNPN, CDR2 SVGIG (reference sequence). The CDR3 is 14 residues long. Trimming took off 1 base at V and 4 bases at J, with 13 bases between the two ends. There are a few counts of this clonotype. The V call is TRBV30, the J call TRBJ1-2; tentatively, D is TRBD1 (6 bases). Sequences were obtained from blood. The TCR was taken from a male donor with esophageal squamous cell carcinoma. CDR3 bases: TGTGCCTGGAGTGAGGGCAGGGGAACCTATGGCTACACCTTC. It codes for CAWSEGRGTYGYTF. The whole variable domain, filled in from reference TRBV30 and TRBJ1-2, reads SQTIHQWPATLVQPVGSPLSLECTVEGTSNPNLYWYRQAAGRGLQLLFYSVGIGQISSEVPQNLSASRPQDRQFILSSKKLLLSDSGFYLCAWSEGRGTYGYTFGSGTRLTVV.